Shown below are 31 T cell receptor beta chains from a single sample sequenced in a study of OX40 agonist ivuxolimab in advanced cancers. This table comes from immunoSEQ multiplex PCR, and its TCRdb copy is limited to in-frame clones, with some not included. The sample lists some 43,000 clones; approximately 86% were seen once. The input for sequencing was CD4+ or CD8+ T cells sorted from blood, taken in a trial of the OX40 agonist ivuxolimab. Receptors originate from an adult with an advanced solid tumor such as melanoma, head and neck, liver or kidney cancer.

The chain recombines TRBV30 with TRBJ2-7; weak D call: TRBD2 (6 bases). The CDR3 spans 16 residues. The V gene lost 1 base and the J gene lost 5 bases, with 21 bases spanning the gap. The germline V gene encodes CDR1 GTSNPN and CDR2 SVGIG (reference sequence). The CDR3 coding sequence is TGTGCCTGGAGTGCCGGGACTTTTTCCCTTAGGGACGAGCAGTACTTC. Translating gives CAWSAGTFSLRDEQYF.

The chain joins TRBV29-1 to TRBJ2-1; D possibly uses TRBD1 or TRBD2 (5 bases each). This CDR3 has 12 residues. Per germline, CDR1 SQVTM and CDR2 ANQGSEA. Trimming stripped 7 bases from V and 9 bases from J, with 16 bases between. CDR3 loop: CSADKGRSEQFF. The CDR3 nucleotides read TGCAGCGCCGACAAGGGACGGAGTGAGCAGTTCTTC.

The gene calls are TRBV7-9 and TRBJ2-1; D unclear. This CDR3 contains 13 residues. Germline lookup yields CDR1 SEHNR and CDR2 FQNEAQ (reference sequence). V was pared by 3 bases and J by 9 bases, with 12 bases between. CDR3 bases: TGTGCCAGCAGCTTTTCAGTCGAAGGTGAGCAGTTCTTC. Translation: CASSFSVEGEQFF.

Only one count was recorded for this clone. The CDR3 here is CASSIRTGLGEQYF. Here the CDR3 DNA reads TGTGCCAGTAGTATACGGACAGGGCTAGGGGAGCAGTACTTC. This chain joins TRBV19 and TRBJ2-7; 8 bases align to TRBD1. V dropped 2 bases and J dropped 7; count of bases not matched to a gene: 7. Germline V gene data show CDR1 as LNHDA and CDR2 as SQIVND (reference sequence). The CDR3 length is 14 residues.

This chain joins TRBV2 and TRBJ2-7; the D is unclear. The length of the CDR3 is 13 residues. V was trimmed by 5 bases and J by 2 bases, leaving 10 bases between them. The germline V gene encodes CDR1 SNHLY and CDR2 FYNNEI. This CDR3 is CASSQDGAYEQYF. The CDR3 bases are TGTGCCAGCAGTCAGGACGGTGCCTACGAGCAGTACTTC.

This clone turned up a few times. The genes are TRBV28 and TRBJ1-4; D not certain. V lost 6 bases and J lost 11, with 22 bases in between. CDR3 size: 15 residues. Germline values: CDR1 MDHEN, CDR2 SYDVKM. The CDR3 nucleotides read TGTGCCAGCAGCAACAAATGGCAGTACGCGAGGAAACTGTTTTTT. Its translation: CASSNKWQYARKLFF.

Here the CDR3 reads CASSLLAGGPGLDTQYF. The CDR3 nucleotides are TGTGCCAGCAGCTTATTAGCGGGAGGGCCGGGTCTTGATACGCAGTATTTT. This rearrangement joins TRBV7-3 to TRBJ2-3; 11 nucleotides match TRBD2. The V and J ends lost 2 bases and 6 bases, in that order; junction bases with no gene match: 10. This CDR3 has 17 amino acids. Per the germline V gene, CDR1 is SGHTA and CDR2 is FQGTGA.

The gene calls are TRBV7-6 and TRBJ1-1, with D perhaps TRBD1 (5 bases). This CDR3 spans 9 amino acids. The V end lost 11 bases, the J end lost 11 bases, and 12 bases lay between the germline ends. CDR1 and CDR2 from the germline V gene are SGHVS and FNYEAQ. The CDR3 sequence: CAGREGAFF. DNA of the CDR3: TGTGCCGGTCGCGAGGGGGCTTTCTTT.

The chain links TRBV7-9 to TRBJ1-2, with D tentatively TRBD1 (5 bases). V dropped 5 bases and J dropped 6 bases, with 13 bases sitting between them. Germline loops: CDR1 SEHNR, CDR2 FQNEAQ (reference sequence). The CDR3 sequence is 13 residues long. This chain's CDR3 is CASSPGGVHGYTF. CDR3 coding DNA: TGTGCCAGCAGCCCGGGGGGGGTTCATGGCTACACCTTC. Supplemented by reference TRBV7-9 and TRBJ1-2, the full variable domain reads DTGVSQNPRHKITKRGQNVTFRCDPISEHNRLYWYRQTLGQGPEFLTYFQNEAQLEKSRLLSDRFSAERPKGSFSTLEIQRTEQGDSAMYLCASSPGGVHGYTFGSGTRLTVV.

The chain uses TRBV19 and TRBJ2-2; 8 bases are a match to TRBD1. Germline V gives CDR1 LNHDA, CDR2 SQIVND (reference sequence). Germline trimming cut 6 bases from V and 2 bases from J; bases unmatched to any gene: 2. The CDR3 extends over 14 amino acids. CDR3 coding DNA: TGTGCCAGTAGCGACAGGGGAAACACCGGGGAGCTGTTTTTT. Protein sequence: CASSDRGNTGELFF.

This chain uses TRBV11-3 with TRBJ2-7, with 10 bases lining up with TRBD1. Germline V CDR1 and CDR2: SGHNT, YENEEA. The trim removed 7 bases at V and 5 bases at J, leaving 14 bases unmatched. The CDR3 spans 16 residues. Here the CDR3 DNA reads TGTGCCAGCACCCGACAGGGGGCGCCCCCCAAGGACGAGCAGTACTTC. It encodes CASTRQGAPPKDEQYF.

The sample holds one count of this clone. The chain carries TRBV7-9 and TRBJ1-1, with 7 positions matching TRBD1. The V and J ends lost 1 base and 3 bases, in that order; junction bases with no gene match: 8. Germline V CDR1 and CDR2: SEHNR, FQNEAQ (reference sequence). The CDR3 is 16 amino acids. The CDR3 loop is CASSLGRAGGDTEAFF. CDR3 DNA: TGTGCCAGCAGCTTAGGAAGGGCAGGGGGGGACACTGAAGCTTTCTTT.

This sequence joins TRBV2 and TRBJ2-1, with D hard to call. CDR3 length: 14 amino acids. V lost 0 bases and J 9 bases, leaving 12 bases between the germline ends. From germline, CDR1 is SNHLY and CDR2 FYNNEI. The CDR3 loop reads CASSEAGRFGEQFF. DNA for the CDR3: TGTGCCAGCAGTGAAGCGGGTAGATTTGGTGAGCAGTTCTTC.

The gene calls are TRBV11-2 and TRBJ1-2, with D maybe TRBD1 (5 bases). CDR3 length: 14 residues. CDR1 is SGHAT and CDR2 is FQNNGV in the germline V gene. The V and J ends lost 5 bases and 8 bases respectively, with 18 bases between them. The CDR3 sequence is CASSPQGGTGGYTF. CDR3 DNA sequence: TGTGCCAGCAGCCCTCAGGGAGGGACGGGGGGCTACACCTTC. The full variable domain, with the rest looked up from reference TRBV11-2 and TRBJ1-2, is EAGVAQSPRYKIIEKRQSVAFWCNPISGHATLYWYQQILGQGPKLLIQFQNNGVVDDSQLPKDRFSAERLKGVDSTLKIQPAKLEDSAVYLCASSPQGGTGGYTFGSGTRLTVV.

The chain links TRBV18 to TRBJ1-3; D is perhaps TRBD1 (6 bases). Trimming removed 6 bases at V and 0 bases at J, with 15 bases between. Germline CDR1 is KGHSH and CDR2 is LQKENI. The length of the CDR3 is 16 residues. Here the CDR3 reads CASSPGQTGSGNTIYF. DNA for the CDR3: TGTGCCAGCTCCCCTGGACAGACAGGCTCTGGAAACACCATATATTTT.

The chain recombines TRBV7-9 with TRBJ2-3; D gene uncertain. The CDR3 consists of 11 residues. The V end lost 5 bases, the J end lost 2 bases, and 2 bases lay between the germline ends. CDR1 and CDR2 (germline): SEHNR, FQNEAQ (reference sequence). The CDR3 DNA is TGTGCCAGCAGCGACACAGATACGCAGTATTTT. Translating it yields CASSDTDTQYF.

The V call is TRBV5-4, the J call TRBJ2-1, with D possibly TRBD2 on 6 matching bases. From germline, CDR1 is SGHNT and CDR2 YYREEE (reference sequence). This CDR3 comprises 15 residues. Trimming pared 2 bases from V and 0 bases from J, leaving 9 bases between. The CDR3 loop reads CASSFGGSSYNEQFF. The CDR3 nucleotides are TGTGCCAGCAGCTTCGGGGGAAGCTCCTACAATGAGCAGTTCTTC. The full variable domain, rest sourced from reference TRBV5-4 and TRBJ2-1, is ETGVTQSPTHLIKTRGQQVTLRCSSQSGHNTVSWYQQALGQGPQFIFQYYREEENGRGNFPPRFSGLQFPNYSSELNVNALELDDSALYLCASSFGGSSYNEQFFGPGTRLTVL.

The chain recombines TRBV6-1 with TRBJ1-1; D may be TRBD1 (6 bases). The length of the CDR3 is 13 residues. V dropped 6 bases and J dropped 0 bases, with 8 bases sitting between them. Germline CDR1 is MNHNS and CDR2 is SASEGT. CDR3 sequence (DNA): TGTGCCAGCAGGGGGGCCCTGAACACTGAAGCTTTCTTT. Its protein is CASRGALNTEAFF.

In the case of this clone: The same CDR3 arises from other DNA sequences in this sample as well. This rearrangement joins TRBV19 to TRBJ1-5, with 7 bases identical to TRBD1. V lost 3 bases, J lost 4 bases, and 3 bases stayed unmatched. The CDR3 totals 14 residues. Germline CDR1 reads LNHDA; CDR2 reads SQIVND (reference sequence). CDR3 sequence reads: CASSIRDSNQPQHF. The CDR3 DNA sequence: TGTGCCAGTAGTATCCGGGACAGTAATCAGCCCCAGCATTTT.

The rearrangement joins TRBV5-6 to TRBJ2-7; 7 positions agree with TRBD1. Germline CDR1 SGHDT, CDR2 YYEEEE. J was trimmed by 5 bases and V by 0 bases; bases with no gene match: 5. The CDR3 consists of 14 residues. The CDR3 protein is CASSLGQGIDEQYF. DNA for the CDR3: TGTGCCAGCAGCTTGGGACAGGGCATCGACGAGCAGTACTTC.

V and J are TRBV9 and TRBJ2-2; no clear D. The CDR3 extends over 13 amino acids. Trimming took 4 bases from V and 5 from J, leaving 9 bases between them. Germline V gene lookup returns CDR1 SGDLS and CDR2 YYNGEE. CDR3 amino acids: CASSTRPTGELFF. In DNA, the CDR3 is TGTGCCAGCAGCACGCGACCGACCGGGGAGCTGTTTTTT.

The gene calls are TRBV27 and TRBJ1-5, with a weak D call TRBD1 (6 bases). This CDR3 spans 12 amino acids. Germline loops: CDR1 MNHEY, CDR2 SMNVEV (reference sequence). Trimming took 8 bases from V and 7 from J, leaving 12 bases between them. The CDR3 spells CASLEGDQPQHF. The CDR3 DNA is TGTGCCAGCCTGGAGGGGGACCAGCCCCAGCATTTT.

CDR3 sequence: CASSLRGNTEAFF. CDR3 nucleotides: TGTGCCAGCAGCTTAAGGGGCAACACTGAAGCTTTCTTT. V is TRBV11-2 and J is TRBJ1-1, with D maybe TRBD1 (5 bases). The CDR3 covers 13 residues. CDR1 and CDR2 from the germline V gene are SGHAT and FQNNGV. Deletions cut 2 bases from V and 2 bases from J, with 6 bases between.

This clone came up once. The DNA of the CDR3 is TGTGCCTGGAATCCGGGACAGGGGTCCTACGAGCAGTACTTC. Protein sequence: CAWNPGQGSYEQYF. The J gene is TRBJ2-7, the V gene TRBV30; TRBD1 matches at 10 bases. This CDR3 spans 14 amino acids. Germline V gene data show CDR1 as GTSNPN and CDR2 as SVGIG (reference sequence). Trimming at V came to 4 bases and at J to 1 base, leaving 4 bases not matched to a gene.

The count of this clone is one. The chain employs TRBV28 and TRBJ1-2; 9 nucleotides line up with TRBD1. This CDR3 is 14 amino acids long. Germline lookup yields CDR1 MDHEN and CDR2 SYDVKM. J was trimmed by 2 bases and V by 5 bases; bases with no gene match: 3. CDR3 sequence: CASSSDRGNYGYTF. CDR3 sequence (DNA): TGTGCCAGCAGTAGTGACAGGGGGAACTATGGCTACACCTTC.

The gene calls are TRBV6-1 and TRBJ2-6, with a tentative D call TRBD1 (5 bases). Germline CDR1 reads MNHNS; CDR2 reads SASEGT. The CDR3 is made up of 18 amino acids. Trimming pared 3 bases from V and 2 bases from J, leaving 17 bases between. CDR3 loop: CASSEWYSTDPGANVLTF. CDR3 in DNA: TGTGCCAGCAGTGAGTGGTATTCGACAGACCCTGGGGCCAACGTCCTGACTTTC.

To note about this clone: The sample carries other DNA sequences with the same CDR3. The rearrangement joins TRBV5-1 to TRBJ2-5; D might be TRBD1 or TRBD2, each matching 7 bases. This CDR3 region has 14 residues. CDR1 is SGHRS and CDR2 is YFSETQ in the germline V gene. Trimming cost V 2 bases and J 5 bases, with 13 bases left between them. The CDR3 bases are TGCGCCAGCAGCTTAGCGGGACAGCTGGAGACCCAGTACTTC. Translation gives CASSLAGQLETQYF.

V is TRBV2 and J is TRBJ2-3, with D possibly being TRBD2 (7 bases). This CDR3 comprises 15 residues. The V and J ends lost 6 bases and 0 bases respectively, with 13 bases between them. Per germline, CDR1 SNHLY and CDR2 FYNNEI. CDR3 nucleotides: TGTGCCAGCAGCCGGGCGGGGGCGAGCACAGATACGCAGTATTTT. The encoded protein is CASSRAGASTDTQYF.

The chain has TRBV5-1 and TRBJ1-3; TRBD1 might be the D (6 bases). Trimming took off 0 bases at V and 2 bases at J, with 6 bases between the two ends. This CDR3 comprises 14 residues. Germline V lookup: CDR1 SGHRS, CDR2 YFSETQ. DNA of the CDR3: TGCGCCAGCAGCTTGGCAGGGGCTGGAAACACCATATATTTT. It specifies CASSLAGAGNTIYF.

In this sample, this clone turned up once. V and J are TRBV7-9 and TRBJ2-5; D gene unclear. The CDR3 has 11 amino acids. The germline V gene has CDR1 SEHNR and CDR2 FQNEAQ (reference sequence). The ends were cut back, 2 bases at V and 3 bases at J, with 1 base in the middle. The CDR3 reads CASSLKETQYF. In DNA form, the CDR3 reads TGTGCCAGCAGCTTAAAAGAGACCCAGTACTTC.

The rearrangement uses TRBV11-3 and TRBJ2-7, with TRBD2 matching 9 bases. This CDR3 region has 15 residues. Trimming at V came to 0 bases and at J to 2 bases, leaving 2 bases not matched to a gene. Germline V gene data show CDR1 as SGHNT and CDR2 as YENEEA. CDR3: CASSLDAGGTYEQYF. Written as DNA, the CDR3 is TGTGCCAGCAGCTTAGACGCGGGAGGGACCTACGAGCAGTACTTC.